This entry lists 28 T cell receptor beta chains sequenced from one sample in a study of neurological immune-mediated disorders. TCRdb analysed the 5' RACE reads with MiXCR anew, one entry per CDR3 protein. The top ten hold 3% to 4% of the sample, which has about 71,000 distinct CDR3 sequences, around 3.1% seen once. The specimen was PBMCs. The receptors here all came from a man aged 35-49 years with multiple sclerosis.

This clonotype has ten or more counts. V usage is TRBV12-3 or TRBV12-4 and J usage is TRBJ2-3; D gene ambiguous. V lost 8 bases and J lost 0, with 9 bases in between. The CDR3 is made up of 13 amino acids. CDR3 loop: CASGRDSTDTQYF. Written as DNA, the CDR3 is TGTGCCAGCGGTAGGGATAGCACAGATACGCAGTATTTT.

This clonotype was seen only once. Just one base apart from a much larger clone, this may be a read error. DNA of the CDR3: TGCAGTGCGGAAGAGGGTGGGCGACCCAGGCAGTTCTTC. Residues: CSAEEGGRPRQFF. The V gene is TRBV20-1, the J gene TRBJ2-1; D may be TRBD2 (5 bases). This CDR3 has 13 amino acids. Germline lookup yields CDR1 DFQATT and CDR2 SNEGSKA (reference sequence). Trimming cost V 6 bases and J 12 bases, with 21 bases left between them.

There are many counts of this clonotype. The chain joins TRBV20-1 to TRBJ1-2, with 7 bases lining up with TRBD1. The V gene's germline CDR1 is DFQATT and CDR2 SNEGSKA (reference sequence). V trimming: 1 base; J trimming: 4 bases; junction bases outside the gene matches: 0. The CDR3 is 12 amino acids. For the CDR3, the DNA is TGCAGTGCTAGAGGGACAGGCTATGGCTACACCTTC. Translated, it gives CSARGTGYGYTF.

There are many counts of this clonotype. The genes are TRBV9 and TRBJ2-1; unclear D gene. Germline V lookup: CDR1 SGDLS, CDR2 YYNGEE. The V and J ends lost 4 bases and 10 bases respectively, with 9 bases between them. The CDR3 has 11 amino acids. The DNA of the CDR3 is TGTGCCAGCAGCAAGGCCGGAGAGCAGTTCTTC. Protein: CASSKAGEQFF. Full variable domain (outside the CDR3, taken from reference TRBV9 and TRBJ2-1): DSGVTQTPKHLITATGQRVTLRCSPRSGDLSVYWYQQSLDQGLQFLIQYYNGEERAKGNILERFSAQQFPDLHSELNLSSLELGDSALYFCASSKAGEQFFGPGTRLTVL.

This clonotype appeared many times. This rearrangement joins TRBV12-3 or TRBV12-4 to TRBJ1-4; TRBD1 might be the D (6 bases). V lost 6 bases and J lost 6, with 11 bases in between. CDR3 size: 13 residues. CDR3 nucleotides: TGTGCCAGCAGAAGAAACAGGGATGAAAAACTGTTTTTT. Amino acid sequence: CASRRNRDEKLFF.

This clonotype was found many times. V is TRBV6-5 and J is TRBJ1-5; 10 nucleotides align to TRBD1. Trimming at V came to 5 bases and at J to 6 bases, leaving 7 bases not matched to a gene. The length of the CDR3 is 15 residues. Germline V CDR1 and CDR2: MNHEY, SVGAGI. The CDR3 DNA follows: TGTGCCAGCAGTCGCGGGACAGGGGAGGTTCAGCCCCAGCATTTT. It is translated as CASSRGTGEVQPQHF.

This clonotype was picked up many times. The chain carries TRBV29-1 and TRBJ2-3; 10 bases map to TRBD2. The V gene's germline CDR1 is SQVTM and CDR2 ANQGSEA. The trim removed 6 bases at V and 5 bases at J, leaving 8 bases unmatched. This CDR3 is 14 amino acids long. The CDR3 DNA is TGCAGCGTAGGAGCGGGAGGGCCACGAGATACGCAGTATTTT. Translated: CSVGAGGPRDTQYF.

This clonotype has ten or more counts. This rearrangement joins TRBV28 to TRBJ2-3; D may be TRBD2 (6 bases). The V gene lost 6 bases and the J gene lost 3 bases, with 16 bases spanning the gap. The CDR3 consists of 15 residues. Germline loops: CDR1 MDHEN, CDR2 SYDVKM. The CDR3 is CASSPSGGGTDTQYF. In DNA form, the CDR3 reads TGTGCCAGCAGCCCCTCCGGGGGAGGAACAGATACGCAGTATTTT.

This clonotype was detected ten times or more. The V call is TRBV29-1, the J call TRBJ1-1; D may be TRBD1 (5 bases). Trimming took off 4 bases at V and 4 bases at J, with 10 bases between the two ends. CDR1 and CDR2 (germline): SQVTM, ANQGSEA. This CDR3 has 12 amino acids. The CDR3 DNA sequence: TGCAGCGTTGTCGGGGGAAGCACTGAAGCTTTCTTT. It is translated as CSVVGGSTEAFF. The full variable domain, in which reference TRBV29-1 and TRBJ1-1 provide the parts outside the CDR3, is SAVISQKPSRDICQRGTSLTIQCQVDSQVTMMFWYRQQPGQSLTLIATANQGSEATYESGFVIDKFPISRPNLTFSTLTVSNMSPEDSSIYLCSVVGGSTEAFFGQGTRLTVV.

This clonotype was seen repeatedly, ten times or more. The chain couples TRBV3-1 to TRBJ2-3, with TRBD1 matching over 9 bases. Germline-derived CDR1 and CDR2 are LGHDT and YNNKEL (reference sequence). CDR3 size: 17 residues. J lost 3 bases, V lost 2 bases, and 9 bases had no gene match. The CDR3: CASSQPTGGAGTDTQYF. The DNA for the CDR3 is TGTGCCAGCAGCCAACCAACAGGGGGCGCAGGAACAGATACGCAGTATTTT.

At least ten counts were recorded for this clonotype. The V and J genes are TRBV12-3 or TRBV12-4 and TRBJ2-2; either TRBD1 or TRBD2 may supply D (5 bases each). Between the trimmed V and J ends, which lost 1 base and 6 bases, there was a span of 9 bases. CDR3 length: 14 residues. The CDR3 sequence: CASSLGGRPGELFF. The CDR3 DNA follows: TGTGCCAGCAGTTTAGGGGGGAGACCCGGGGAGCTGTTTTTT.

This clonotype came up many times. This sequence joins TRBV7-2 and TRBJ2-1; 10 bases are shared with TRBD2. The length of the CDR3 is 16 residues. Germline assignment: CDR1 SGHTA and CDR2 FQGNSA. V was clipped by 1 base and J by 3 bases; unmatched bases: 3. CDR3 bases: TGTGCCAGCAGCTTAGACTCTAGCGGGGGCTACAATGAGCAGTTCTTC. This codes for CASSLDSSGGYNEQFF.

This clonotype was observed at least ten times. For the CDR3, the DNA is TGTGCCAGCTCACCGACTAGCGGGAAAGATACGCAGTATTTT. It is translated as CASSPTSGKDTQYF. The chain employs TRBV18 and TRBJ2-3, with 11 bases that match TRBD2. V lost 3 bases to trimming and J lost 5 bases; unmatched junction nucleotides: 1. Germline loops: CDR1 KGHSH, CDR2 LQKENI. This CDR3 spans 14 amino acids. The full variable domain, rest sourced from reference TRBV18 and TRBJ2-3, is NAGVMQNPRHLVRRRGQEARLRCSPMKGHSHVYWYRQLPEEGLKFMVYLQKENIIDESGMPKERFSAEFPKEGPSILRIQQVVRGDSAAYFCASSPTSGKDTQYFGPGTRLTVL.

A few counts support this clonotype. A read error may be the cause here, since a much bigger clone is one base away. CDR3 sequence (DNA): TGCAGTGCTAGAGATCTCAGCTCCTACAATGCGCAGTTCTTC. Translating it yields CSARDLSSYNAQFF. This chain uses TRBV20-1 with TRBJ2-1; no definite D call. The length of the CDR3 is 14 residues. Per the germline V gene, CDR1 is DFQATT and CDR2 is SNEGSKA (reference sequence).

This clonotype was counted between two and nine times. At one of its ends the junction is not consistent with the germline gene, which may arise from a read error. This sequence joins TRBV7-9 and TRBJ1-6; D ambiguous. CDR1 is SEHNR, CDR2 FQNEAQ, per germline (reference sequence). This CDR3 comprises 13 residues. CDR3 in amino acids: CASTTFGVSTLNF. In nucleotides, the CDR3 is TGTGCCAGCACCACTTTCGGGGTCTCAACCCTCAACTTT.

This clonotype has ten or more counts. The chain carries TRBV5-1 and TRBJ2-1; 10 positions agree with TRBD2. The ends lost 4 bases at V and 10 bases at J; junction bases unmatched: 11. The V gene's germline CDR1 is SGHRS and CDR2 YFSETQ. The CDR3 extends over 15 amino acids. CDR3 in DNA: TGCGCCAGCAGCCCAGGGGTAGCGGGGGGCCAAGAGCAGTTCTTC. The encoded protein is CASSPGVAGGQEQFF.

This chain links TRBV20-1 with TRBJ2-1, with TRBD2 as a possible D gene (6 bases). The CDR3 covers 14 residues. Deletions cut 8 bases from V and 4 bases from J, with 18 bases between. Germline lookup yields CDR1 DFQATT and CDR2 SNEGSKA (reference sequence). The DNA of the CDR3 is TGCAGTCCTGATCCTAGCCGGGGGTACAATGAGCAGTTCTTC. It yields the protein CSPDPSRGYNEQFF.

This clonotype was observed at least ten times. J is TRBJ1-1 and V is TRBV20-1, with TRBD1 matching 10 bases. CDR3 length: 14 residues. The germline V gene has CDR1 DFQATT and CDR2 SNEGSKA (reference sequence). J gave up 7 bases and V 0 bases, and 5 bases lay outside the gene matches. Here the CDR3 DNA reads TGCAGTGCTAGAGACGGGACAGGGGTAGGTGAAGCTTTCTTT. Translated: CSARDGTGVGEAFF.

This clonotype was counted at least ten times. The V gene is TRBV20-1, the J gene TRBJ1-2, with D tentatively TRBD1 (5 bases). CDR1 is DFQATT and CDR2 is SNEGSKA in the germline V gene (reference sequence). Between the trimmed V and J ends, which lost 7 bases and 4 bases, there was a span of 13 bases. There are 12 residues in the CDR3. CDR3 DNA sequence: TGCAGTGTCCAACAGGAGAGCTATGGCTACACCTTC. Translation gives CSVQQESYGYTF.

This clonotype has at least ten counts. This chain joins TRBV7-3 and TRBJ2-4, with TRBD2 as a possible D gene (6 bases). Per germline, CDR1 SGHTA and CDR2 FQGTGA. The CDR3 has 15 residues. V shed 4 bases and J shed 1 base, with 11 bases lying between them. CDR3: CASSSSRGAKNIQYF. The CDR3 DNA sequence: TGTGCCAGCAGCTCCTCGCGGGGCGCCAAAAACATTCAGTACTTC. Supplemented by reference TRBV7-3 and TRBJ2-4, the full variable domain reads GAGVSQTPSNKVTEKGKYVELRCDPISGHTALYWYRQSLGQGPEFLIYFQGTGAADDSGLPNDRFFAVRPEGSVSTLKIQRTERGDSAVYLCASSSSRGAKNIQYFGAGTRLSVL.

J is TRBJ1-3 and V is TRBV20-1; 9 bases are a match to TRBD1. The V and J ends lost 2 bases and 4 bases, in that order; junction bases with no gene match: 9. The CDR3 loop spans 16 amino acids. Germline-derived CDR1 and CDR2 are DFQATT and SNEGSKA (reference sequence). CDR3 DNA sequence: TGCAGTGCTAGATTACCGGGACAGGGCTCCGGAAACACCATATATTTT. Translation: CSARLPGQGSGNTIYF.

This clonotype was seen a handful of times. CDR3 in DNA: TGCAGTGCTGCACAGGGCAATCAGCCCCAGCATTTT. The encoded protein is CSAAQGNQPQHF. V and J are TRBV20-1 and TRBJ1-5, with D perhaps matching TRBD1 (5 bases). Germline CDR1 and CDR2: DFQATT and SNEGSKA (reference sequence). V shed 5 bases and J shed 2 bases, with 7 bases lying between them. The CDR3 covers 12 residues.

The chain carries TRBV20-1 and TRBJ1-1; D is unclear. Germline loops: CDR1 DFQATT, CDR2 SNEGSKA (reference sequence). V was pared by 8 bases and J by 1 base, with 11 bases between. This CDR3 has 12 residues. CDR3 nucleotides: TGCAGTACTCACGGGCCGAACACTGAAGCTTTCTTT. Protein product: CSTHGPNTEAFF.

This clonotype has at least ten counts. The J gene is TRBJ1-2, the V gene TRBV5-1; D is uncertain. V lost 2 bases, J lost 7 bases, and 9 bases lay in between. Germline V CDR1 and CDR2: SGHRS, YFSETQ. The CDR3 loop spans 12 amino acids. CDR3 sequence: CASSLPGGGYTF. CDR3 in DNA: TGCGCCAGCAGCTTACCCGGCGGTGGCTACACCTTC.

This clonotype came up many times. V and J are TRBV29-1 and TRBJ2-1; 8 bases match TRBD2. This CDR3 is 16 amino acids long. The germline CDR1 and CDR2 sequences are SQVTM and ANQGSEA. V lost 3 bases to trimming and J lost 8 bases; unmatched junction nucleotides: 15. CDR3 nucleotide sequence: TGCAGCGTTGAGGACCCGGGACTAGGACACCGGGATGAGCAGTTCTTC. As protein: CSVEDPGLGHRDEQFF.

This clonotype has a count of ten or more. The chain is built from TRBV20-1 and TRBJ2-3; TRBD2 agrees at 11 bases. The CDR3 is 13 residues long. J was trimmed by 0 bases and V by 7 bases; bases with no gene match: 0. Germline-derived CDR1 and CDR2 are DFQATT and SNEGSKA (reference sequence). The CDR3 reads CSVAGGSTDTQYF. The CDR3, as DNA: TGCAGTGTAGCGGGAGGGAGCACAGATACGCAGTATTTT.

This clonotype was observed a few times. This may be a read error, as it is one base from a much larger clone. The chain joins TRBV9 to TRBJ1-6; D is unclear. The CDR3 runs 15 residues. Germline CDR1 SGDLS, CDR2 YYNGEE. The CDR3 loop reads CASSVGSQIGSHLHF. The CDR3 nucleotides read TGTGCCAGCAGCGTAGGGTCCCAGATAGGGTCACACCTCCACTTT.

The chain recombines TRBV27 with TRBJ2-4; D not certain. The CDR3 length is 14 residues. V lost 8 bases and J 5 bases, leaving 16 bases between the germline ends. Germline CDR1 MNHEY, CDR2 SMNVEV (reference sequence). The CDR3 nucleotides read TGTGCCAGCTCTCACCAGGTTTCCCAAAACATTCAGTACTTC. This codes for CASSHQVSQNIQYF.